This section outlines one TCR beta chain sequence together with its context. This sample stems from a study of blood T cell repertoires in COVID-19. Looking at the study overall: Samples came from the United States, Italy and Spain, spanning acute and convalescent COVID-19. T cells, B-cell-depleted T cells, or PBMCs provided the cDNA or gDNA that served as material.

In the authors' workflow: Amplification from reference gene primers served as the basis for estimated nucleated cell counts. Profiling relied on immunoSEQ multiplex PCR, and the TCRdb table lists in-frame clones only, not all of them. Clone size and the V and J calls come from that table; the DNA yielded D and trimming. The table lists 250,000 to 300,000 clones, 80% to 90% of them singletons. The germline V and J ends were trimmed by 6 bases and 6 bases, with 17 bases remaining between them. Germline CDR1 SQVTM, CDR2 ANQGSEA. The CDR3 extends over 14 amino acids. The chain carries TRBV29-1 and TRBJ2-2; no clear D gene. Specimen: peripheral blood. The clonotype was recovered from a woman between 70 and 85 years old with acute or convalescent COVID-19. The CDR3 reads CSVGEPTTAGELFF. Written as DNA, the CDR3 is TGCAGCGTAGGAGAGCCTACCACGGCCGGGGAGCTGTTTTTT.